This T cell receptor beta chain was sequenced during a study of blood T cell repertoires in COVID-19. Across the study: The cDNA or gDNA used as material had been derived from T cells, B-cell-depleted T cells, or PBMCs.

In the study's own analysis: The authors estimated nucleated cell counts from reference gene primer amplification. Data came from immunoSEQ multiplex PCR; TCRdb stores just in-frame clones and leaves some out. The V and J calls and clone size come from that table; D and trimming were worked out from the DNA. The sample consists of 350,000 to 450,000 clones, roughly 90% of them appearing once. Trimming left V 6 bases short and J 0 bases short, with 18 bases between. The germline CDR1 and CDR2 sequences are MNHEY and SVGEGT. The CDR3 has 18 residues. Only a few counts were recorded for this clone. The source is a woman aged 60-75 years with COVID-19, enrolled during active disease. The sequenced sample was peripheral blood. This chain uses TRBV6-2 or TRBV6-3 with TRBJ2-6; a weak D match, TRBD2 (5 bases). CDR3 region: CASSSPMGRSSGANVLTF. The CDR3 region has the DNA TGTGCCAGCAGCTCTCCCATGGGGAGAAGCTCTGGGGCCAACGTCCTGACTTTC.